These T cell receptor beta chains were read from a single sample in a study of T-cell reconstitution after alpha-beta-depleted transplantation in children. Each CDR3 protein gets one entry after TCRdb re-called the PCR reads with MiXCR. The sample includes 500,000 to 600,000 distinct CDR3 sequences, less than 35% seen only once; the top ten take 2.4%. The input for sequencing was PBMCs from the stem cell graft donor, taken from the stem cell graft. These receptors were obtained from a human donor who donated a stem cell graft to a child with aplastic anemia. The conserved cysteine and the conserved F or W are not part of the CDR3 here. Only some rows state a clone size, as once, few, many or a class for expanded clones.

V: TRBV10-2; size: once; J: TRBJ2-3; CDR3: AIGPASGWSTDTQY
V: TRBV20-1; size: -; J: TRBJ2-3; CDR3: SALLAGGTDTQY
V: TRBV6-1; size: -; J: TRBJ2-1; CDR3: ASSEWAGRENEQF
V: TRBV7-2; size: -; J: TRBJ2-5; CDR3: ASSRLPGTGRSETQY
V: TRBV14; size: few; J: TRBJ2-1; CDR3: ASSQDLGAGGGYNEQF
V: TRBV5-6; size: -; J: TRBJ1-1; CDR3: ASSLLGRTNTEAF
V: TRBV30; size: -; J: TRBJ1-1; CDR3: AWSLIATEAF
V: TRBV7-6; size: -; J: TRBJ1-1; CDR3: VSSSGQGNTEAF
V: TRBV7-9; size: -; J: TRBJ2-7; CDR3: ASSLVPASYEQY
V: TRBV5-1; size: -; J: TRBJ1-2; CDR3: ASSLVRGASYGYT
V: TRBV7-2; size: -; J: TRBJ2-2; CDR3: ASSLGQGTSGELF
V: TRBV15; size: -; J: TRBJ1-6; CDR3: ATSRNDRGRFRPLH
V: TRBV18; size: -; J: TRBJ2-1; CDR3: ASSPTGTLSEQF
V: TRBV18; size: -; J: TRBJ1-4; CDR3: ASSPPGVATNEKLF
V: TRBV4-3; size: -; J: TRBJ2-1; CDR3: ASSQVQGFAYNEQF
V: TRBV15; size: many; J: TRBJ2-5; CDR3: ATSRDTGGAETQY
V: TRBV20-1; size: -; J: TRBJ1-5; CDR3: SATTGTGRNQPQH
V: TRBV5-1; size: -; J: TRBJ1-2; CDR3: ASSDPGQGVGYT
V: TRBV25-1; size: -; J: TRBJ2-3; CDR3: ASSDRGRTDTQY
V: TRBV9; size: -; J: TRBJ1-2; CDR3: ASSVGGPGANYGYT
V: TRBV28; size: few; J: TRBJ2-3; CDR3: ASSLLGDATDTQY
V: TRBV9; size: -; J: TRBJ1-2; CDR3: ASSVRTGEYGYT
V: TRBV12-3/TRBV12-4; size: -; J: TRBJ1-1; CDR3: ASSPWADVNTEAF
V: TRBV5-6; size: few; J: TRBJ1-1; CDR3: ASSTGTTEAF
V: TRBV12-3/TRBV12-4; size: -; J: TRBJ2-1; CDR3: ASSTSGGTYNEQF
V: TRBV10-3; size: many; J: TRBJ1-5; CDR3: AIARERDQPQH
V: TRBV7-2; size: few; J: TRBJ1-5; CDR3: ASSLARGDGPQH
V: TRBV9; size: -; J: TRBJ1-2; CDR3: ASSVGWYGYT
V: TRBV29-1; size: few; J: TRBJ2-1; CDR3: SVWTSGSWNEQF
V: TRBV19; size: -; J: TRBJ2-1; CDR3: ASSKGRTSGSSLSNEQF
V: TRBV5-1; size: -; J: TRBJ2-3; CDR3: ASFGDLTDTQY
V: TRBV20-1; size: -; J: TRBJ2-7; CDR3: SARGVLAGIYEQY
V: TRBV12-3/TRBV12-4; size: -; J: TRBJ2-3; CDR3: ASSFPIGQGTDTQY
V: TRBV5-1; size: many; J: TRBJ2-3; CDR3: ASSHTGTSGSRLTDTQY
V: TRBV27; size: -; J: TRBJ1-1; CDR3: ASSPRQGSSTEAF
V: TRBV12-3/TRBV12-4; size: few; J: TRBJ1-4; CDR3: ASSSASANEKLF
V: TRBV7-7; size: few; J: TRBJ2-1; CDR3: ASSPMAGGGNEQF
V: TRBV7-9; size: -; J: TRBJ2-2; CDR3: ASSLAEGMRTGELF
V: TRBV4-3; size: -; J: TRBJ2-1; CDR3: ASSPVLRLDNEQF
V: TRBV12-3/TRBV12-4; size: -; J: TRBJ2-4; CDR3: ASRTEENIQY
V: TRBV18; size: -; J: TRBJ2-7; CDR3: ASSHQSHEQY
V: TRBV20-1; size: many; J: TRBJ2-1; CDR3: SGLAGASGQF
V: TRBV27; size: -; J: TRBJ2-2; CDR3: ASSFISLGSTGELF